Presented here are 22 T cell receptor beta chains from one specimen sequenced in a study of shared clonotypes between healthy human individuals. Repertoires were generated with immunoSEQ multiplex PCR, while TCRdb's copy carries only in-frame clones and drops some. The repertoire holds roughly 500,000 clones, with around 73% as singletons. Sequenced: PBMCs. These receptors all come from a woman between 40 and 55 years old in good health. Some clones in this sample may be carry-over from other donors' samples.

The J gene is TRBJ2-5, the V gene TRBV5-1; tentatively, D is TRBD1 or TRBD2 (7 bases each). There are 12 residues in the CDR3. V gave up 5 bases and J gave up 11 bases, with 16 bases separating them. Germline CDR1 and CDR2: SGHRS and YFSETQ. DNA for the CDR3: TGCGCCAGCAGACAAGACAGGGAGGGGCAGTACTTC. Its translation: CASRQDREGQYF.

The chain has TRBV4-3 and TRBJ2-3; the D is unclear. The CDR3 consists of 16 residues. Germline V gene data show CDR1 as LGHNA and CDR2 as YSLEER. Trimming cost V 4 bases and J 2 bases, with 16 bases left between them. CDR3 nucleotides: TGCGCCAGCAGCCCGTCCAGCGCGGCGAACACAGATACGCAGTATTTT. It yields the protein CASSPSSAANTDTQYF.

The chain recombines TRBV5-4 with TRBJ2-3; D is unresolved. CDR1 is SGHNT, CDR2 YYREEE, per germline (reference sequence). V was cut by 4 bases and J by 4 bases, with 10 bases left in between. This CDR3 region has 13 residues. The CDR3 sequence is CASSPQNPDTQYF. Here the CDR3 DNA reads TGTGCCAGCAGCCCTCAAAACCCAGATACGCAGTATTTT.

This chain joins TRBV7-3 and TRBJ2-5; 10 nucleotides align to TRBD2. The germline gives CDR1 SGHTA, CDR2 FQGTGA. Trimming at V came to 1 base and at J to 2 bases, leaving 1 base not matched to a gene. The CDR3 covers 15 residues. The CDR3 sequence is CASSLRAGGQETQYF. The DNA for the CDR3 is TGTGCCAGCAGCTTAAGAGCGGGAGGGCAAGAGACCCAGTACTTC.

This clone is a singleton in its sample. This CDR3 reads CASGDYSYEQYF. CDR3 nucleotides: TGTGCCAGCGGCGACTATTCCTACGAGCAGTACTTC. The chain is built from TRBV6-5 and TRBJ2-7, with D possibly matching TRBD2 (5 bases). Germline V gene data show CDR1 as MNHEY and CDR2 as SVGAGI. Trimming left V 8 bases short and J 1 base short, with 9 bases between. The CDR3 totals 12 residues.

Points on this clone: One end of the junction fails to match germline, which may point to a read error. The genes are TRBV7-2 and TRBJ2-2, with D possibly being TRBD2 (5 bases). This CDR3 region has 14 residues. The germline V gene has CDR1 SGHTA and CDR2 FQGNSA. CDR3 bases: TGTGCCAGCGAGCGGACGATCTACACCGGGGAGTTGTTTTTT. As protein: CASERTIYTGELFF.

This clone came up once. The chain carries TRBV20-1 and TRBJ2-1; TRBD1 is a possible D gene (5 bases). Trimming stripped 6 bases from V and 12 bases from J, with 6 bases between. Germline V gene sequence: CDR1 DFQATT, CDR2 SNEGSKA (reference sequence). This CDR3 is built from 8 residues. CDR3 region: CSAGRQFF. Written as DNA, the CDR3 is TGCAGTGCGGGGCGGCAGTTCTTC.

The chain uses TRBV18 and TRBJ2-1; weak D call: TRBD2 (5 bases). This CDR3 contains 16 residues. Germline V CDR1 and CDR2: KGHSH, LQKENI. V lost 2 bases and J lost 8, with 19 bases in between. This chain's CDR3 is CASSPRASGLGDEQFF. For the CDR3, the DNA is TGTGCCAGCTCACCAAGGGCAAGCGGATTGGGCGATGAGCAGTTCTTC.

This chain links TRBV5-1 with TRBJ1-1; D gene ambiguous. The CDR3 length is 14 residues. Between the trimmed V and J ends, which lost 0 bases and 4 bases, there was a span of 10 bases. The germline CDR1 and CDR2 sequences are SGHRS and YFSETQ. CDR3 sequence (DNA): TGCGCCAGCAGCTTGGCGGTCCCGGGCACTGAAGCTTTCTTT. Protein sequence: CASSLAVPGTEAFF.

The chain is built from TRBV19 and TRBJ2-1; D is ambiguous. Germline CDR1 LNHDA, CDR2 SQIVND (reference sequence). Trimming removed 9 bases at V and 7 bases at J, with 4 bases between. CDR3 length: 9 residues. CDR3 sequence reads: CARGNEQFF. CDR3 nucleotide sequence: TGTGCCAGGGGGAATGAGCAGTTCTTC.

This chain uses TRBV9 with TRBJ1-4; TRBD1 agrees at 9 bases. J was trimmed by 8 bases and V by 2 bases; bases with no gene match: 7. This CDR3 region has 15 residues. Germline lookup yields CDR1 SGDLS and CDR2 YYNGEE. CDR3 nucleotide sequence: TGTGCCAGCAGCGTGGGGGACAGGGTAGACGAAAAACTGTTTTTT. Translating it yields CASSVGDRVDEKLFF.

This clone was observed many times. V and J are TRBV10-3 and TRBJ2-3, with D perhaps TRBD2 (6 bases). Germline CDR1 is ENHRY and CDR2 is SYGVKD. The CDR3 runs 16 residues. The germline V and J ends were trimmed by 3 bases and 4 bases, with 17 bases remaining between them. In DNA, the CDR3 is TGTGCCATCAGTGACGGAAGCGGGTGGCTTGCAGATACGCAGTATTTT. This encodes CAISDGSGWLADTQYF.

This chain connects TRBV19 to TRBJ2-7; TRBD1 aligns across 8 bases. Germline CDR1 and CDR2: LNHDA and SQIVND (reference sequence). The CDR3 contains 14 residues. Trimming took 1 base from V and 6 from J; bases not matched to a gene: 5. For the CDR3, the DNA is TGTGCCAGTAGTATAGCGACAGGGGCAAGCGAGCAGTACTTC. Translated, it gives CASSIATGASEQYF.

The DNA for the CDR3 is TGTGCCAGCTTTGGACAGGAATTGACCGGGGAGCTGTTTTTT. It translates to CASFGQELTGELFF. The V and J genes are TRBV27 and TRBJ2-2; 7 nucleotides agree with TRBD1. CDR3 length equals 14 residues. The ends lost 8 bases at V and 5 bases at J; junction bases unmatched: 8. Germline values: CDR1 MNHEY, CDR2 SMNVEV (reference sequence).

This chain connects TRBV28 to TRBJ2-1; tentatively, D is TRBD1 (6 bases). Looked up from germline, CDR1 is MDHEN and CDR2 is SYDVKM. CDR3 length equals 14 residues. V was cut by 4 bases and J by 4 bases, with 11 bases left in between. CDR3 in amino acids: CASSSTGQYNEQFF. The CDR3 nucleotides read TGTGCCAGCAGTTCAACCGGACAGTACAATGAGCAGTTCTTC.

The V gene is TRBV7-9, the J gene TRBJ2-2; a weak D match, TRBD2 (7 bases). Germline V gene lookup returns CDR1 SEHNR and CDR2 FQNEAQ (reference sequence). This CDR3 region has 16 residues. Trimming cost V 5 bases and J 7 bases, with 20 bases left between them. This CDR3 reads CASSPDGGLVGGELFF. The DNA for the CDR3 is TGTGCCAGCAGCCCAGACGGGGGGCTGGTTGGCGGGGAGCTGTTTTTT. Using reference TRBV7-9 and TRBJ2-2 for the parts outside the CDR3, the full variable domain is DTGVSQNPRHKITKRGQNVTFRCDPISEHNRLYWYRQTLGQGPEFLTYFQNEAQLEKSRLLSDRFSAERPKGSFSTLEIQRTEQGDSAMYLCASSPDGGLVGGELFFGEGSRLTVL.

The J gene is TRBJ1-1, the V gene TRBV5-1, with 7 nucleotides matching TRBD1. The CDR3 has 16 amino acids. Germline V gene data show CDR1 as SGHRS and CDR2 as YFSETQ. V shed 4 bases and J 4 bases; nucleotides not matched to a gene: 13. The CDR3 spells CASSLVPDRTSTEAFF. The CDR3 coding sequence is TGCGCCAGCAGCCTAGTACCGGACAGGACTTCCACTGAAGCTTTCTTT.

This sequence joins TRBV29-1 and TRBJ2-5; TRBD2 might be the D (6 bases). Trimming took 4 bases from V and 4 from J, leaving 10 bases between them. CDR3 length: 12 amino acids. CDR1 and CDR2 from the germline V gene are SQVTM and ANQGSEA. The chain's CDR3 is CSVAQGGETQYF. As DNA, the CDR3 is TGCAGCGTTGCGCAGGGAGGAGAGACCCAGTACTTC.

The chain couples TRBV5-5 to TRBJ1-4; tentatively, D is TRBD1 (6 bases). This CDR3 spans 17 amino acids. The germline CDR1 and CDR2 sequences are SGHKS and YYEKEE (reference sequence). V was pared by 5 bases and J by 8 bases, with 25 bases between. The CDR3 protein is CASSFGTSGSLGEKLFF. The CDR3 DNA is TGTGCCAGCAGTTTCGGGACATCTGGGTCTCTCGGAGAAAAACTGTTTTTT.

This sequence joins TRBV5-4 and TRBJ2-5; a possible D gene is TRBD2 (5 bases). V lost 0 bases and J 5 bases, leaving 14 bases between the germline ends. This CDR3 is built from 15 residues. Germline V gene data show CDR1 as SGHNT and CDR2 as YYREEE (reference sequence). Here the CDR3 DNA reads TGTGCCAGCAGCTTGGCCGGCCCATCGGGGGAGACCCAGTACTTC. Protein product: CASSLAGPSGETQYF.

V and J are TRBV6-1 and TRBJ2-1; unclear D gene. Trimming left V 8 bases short and J 6 bases short, with 20 bases between. CDR1 and CDR2 from the germline V gene are MNHNS and SASEGT. The CDR3 consists of 15 residues. CDR3 in DNA: TGTGCCAGCGACGATATTCCTTACAGATCCAATGAGCAGTTCTTC. Its translation: CASDDIPYRSNEQFF.

The rearrangement joins TRBV19 to TRBJ2-2; D may be TRBD2 (6 bases). Trimming removed 5 bases from V and 4 bases from J, with 11 bases in between. Looked up from germline, CDR1 is LNHDA and CDR2 is SQIVND (reference sequence). The CDR3 is made up of 14 amino acids. The chain's CDR3 is CASSSWGLTGELFF. CDR3 bases: TGTGCCAGTAGTTCGTGGGGACTCACCGGGGAGCTGTTTTTT.